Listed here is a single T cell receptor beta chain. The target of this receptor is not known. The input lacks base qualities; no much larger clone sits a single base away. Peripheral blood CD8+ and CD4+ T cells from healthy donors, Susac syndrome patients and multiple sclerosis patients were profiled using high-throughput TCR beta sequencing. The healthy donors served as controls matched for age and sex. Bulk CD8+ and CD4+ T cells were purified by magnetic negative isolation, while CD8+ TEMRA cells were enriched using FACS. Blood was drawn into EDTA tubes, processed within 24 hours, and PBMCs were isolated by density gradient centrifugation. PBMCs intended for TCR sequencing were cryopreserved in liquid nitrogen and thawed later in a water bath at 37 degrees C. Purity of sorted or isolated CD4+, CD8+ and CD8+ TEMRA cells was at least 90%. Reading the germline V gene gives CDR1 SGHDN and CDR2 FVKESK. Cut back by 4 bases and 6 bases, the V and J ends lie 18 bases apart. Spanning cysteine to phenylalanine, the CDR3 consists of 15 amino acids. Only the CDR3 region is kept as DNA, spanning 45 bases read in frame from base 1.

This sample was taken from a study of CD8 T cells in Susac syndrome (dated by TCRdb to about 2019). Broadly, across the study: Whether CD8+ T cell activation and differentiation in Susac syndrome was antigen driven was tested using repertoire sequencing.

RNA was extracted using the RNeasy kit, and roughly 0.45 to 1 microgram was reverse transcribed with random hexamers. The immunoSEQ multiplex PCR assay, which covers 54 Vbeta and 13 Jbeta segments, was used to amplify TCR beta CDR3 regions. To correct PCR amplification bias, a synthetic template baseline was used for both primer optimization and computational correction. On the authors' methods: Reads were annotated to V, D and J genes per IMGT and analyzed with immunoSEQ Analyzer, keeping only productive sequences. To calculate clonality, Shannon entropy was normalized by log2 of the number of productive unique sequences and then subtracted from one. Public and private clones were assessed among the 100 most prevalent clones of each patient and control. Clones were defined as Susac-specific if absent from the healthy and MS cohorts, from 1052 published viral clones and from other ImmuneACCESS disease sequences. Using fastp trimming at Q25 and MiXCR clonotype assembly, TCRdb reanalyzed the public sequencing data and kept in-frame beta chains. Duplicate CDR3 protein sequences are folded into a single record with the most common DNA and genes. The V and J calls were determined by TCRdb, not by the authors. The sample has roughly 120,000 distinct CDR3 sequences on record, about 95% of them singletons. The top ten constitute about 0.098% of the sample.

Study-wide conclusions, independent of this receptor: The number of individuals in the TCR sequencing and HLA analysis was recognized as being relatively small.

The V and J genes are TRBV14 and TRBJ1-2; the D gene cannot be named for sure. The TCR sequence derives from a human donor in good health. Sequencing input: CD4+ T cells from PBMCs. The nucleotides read TGTGCCAGCAGCCGCCGGAGGGCGGGAACACATGGCTACACCTTC. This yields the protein CASSRRRAGTHGYTF.